A selection of T cell receptor beta chains follows, all from one sample in a study of shared clonotypes between healthy human individuals. Data came from immunoSEQ multiplex PCR; TCRdb stores just in-frame clones and leaves some out. The sample includes millions of clones, just over 90% seen only once; the top ten take roughly 1.8%. The sequencing sample was made of naive CD8+ T cells from PBMCs. The receptors originated from a man between 18 and 35 years old in good health. Some clones in this sample may be carry-over from other donors' samples. CDR3s include the opening cysteine and the closing phenylalanine or tryptophan. Fields, in order: CDR3 length, V gene, CDR3 protein.

14 | TRBV7-9 | CASSSGLVGETQYF
14 | TRBV7-9 | CASSLTGSPTEAFF
17 | TRBV4-1 | CASSQDPGGPPIMGYTF
13 | TRBV10-2 | CASWSLWGGEQFF
13 | TRBV5-4 | CASSRGGQETQYF
16 | TRBV27 | CASSLFRGTAAYEQYF
20 | TRBV4-3 | CASSQRPGGRLAGEKETQYF
19 | TRBV29-1 | CSVVFIGLPGQISSGELFF
14 | TRBV10-2 | CASSTGSQGNTIYF
14 | TRBV5-5 | CASSWVSSTDTQYF
16 | TRBV28 | CASSLSSGRRYNEQFF
16 | TRBV6-5 | CASSSPGLSNTGELFF
12 | TRBV29-1 | CSVALFGGELFF
12 | TRBV29-1 | CSVGDRGYEQYF
14 | TRBV27 | CASSLQGANQPQHF
16 | TRBV5-1 | CASSWGQGAEKRKQFF
15 | TRBV7-9 | CASSLPTPANYGYTF
16 | TRBV9 | CASSPPERGAGNTIYF
15 | TRBV9 | CASSASPRNTGELFF
15 | TRBV27 | CASSLSGGTGAEAFF
16 | TRBV28 | CASKVRILGGTGELFF
17 | TRBV6-1 | CASSEAWWGEVPGELFF
13 | TRBV11-2 | CASSQQGYYGYTF
15 | TRBV6-4 | CASSVLASSYNEQFF
14 | TRBV9 | CASSPPKDDYEQYF